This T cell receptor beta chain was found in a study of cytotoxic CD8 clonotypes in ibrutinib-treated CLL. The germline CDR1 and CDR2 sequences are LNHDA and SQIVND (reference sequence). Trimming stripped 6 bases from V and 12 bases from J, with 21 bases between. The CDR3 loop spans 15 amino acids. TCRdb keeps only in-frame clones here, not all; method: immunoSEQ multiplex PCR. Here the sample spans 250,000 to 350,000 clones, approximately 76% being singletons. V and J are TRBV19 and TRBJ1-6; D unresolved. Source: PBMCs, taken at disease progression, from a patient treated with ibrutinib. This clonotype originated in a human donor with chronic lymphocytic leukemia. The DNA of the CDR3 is TGTGCCAGTAGGGGAAGGTCAGGCTCCCCGGGACCCCTCCACTTT. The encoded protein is CASRGRSGSPGPLHF.